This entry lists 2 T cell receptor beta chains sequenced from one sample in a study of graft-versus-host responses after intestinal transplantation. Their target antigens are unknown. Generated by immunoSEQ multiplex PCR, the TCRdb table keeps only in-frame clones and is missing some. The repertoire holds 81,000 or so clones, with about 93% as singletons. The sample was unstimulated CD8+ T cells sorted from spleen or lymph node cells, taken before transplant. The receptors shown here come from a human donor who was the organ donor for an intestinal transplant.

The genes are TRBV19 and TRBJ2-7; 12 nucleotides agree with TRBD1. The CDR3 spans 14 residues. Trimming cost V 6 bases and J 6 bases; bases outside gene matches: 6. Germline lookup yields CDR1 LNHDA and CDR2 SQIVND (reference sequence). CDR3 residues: CASRPGTGGFEQYF. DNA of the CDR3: TGTGCCAGTAGGCCCGGGACAGGGGGCTTCGAGCAGTACTTC.

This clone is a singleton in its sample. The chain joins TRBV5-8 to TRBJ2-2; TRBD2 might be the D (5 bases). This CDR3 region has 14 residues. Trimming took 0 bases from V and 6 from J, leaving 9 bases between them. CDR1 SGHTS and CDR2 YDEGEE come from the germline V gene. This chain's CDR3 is CASSLVFGAGELFF. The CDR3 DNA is TGTGCCAGCAGCTTGGTATTCGGGGCCGGGGAGCTGTTTTTT.